What follows are 24 T cell receptor beta chains derived from one specimen sequenced in a study of cytomegalovirus exposure and HLA in healthy donors. PCR involved 60 Vbeta and 13 Jbeta primers. Repertoires were generated with immunoSEQ multiplex PCR, while TCRdb's copy carries only in-frame clones and drops some. This sample has approximately 180,000 clones, with about an eighth found just once. Sequenced sample: PBMCs. Receptors were obtained from a man between 50 and 59 years old in good health and CMV-seropositive.

In nucleotides, the CDR3 is TGCGCCAGCAGCTTGTACCAGAATAACTATGGCTACACCTTC. As protein: CASSLYQNNYGYTF. The J gene is TRBJ1-2, the V gene TRBV5-1; D is undetermined. The CDR3 has 14 amino acids. The V end was cut by 1 base, the J end by 1 base, with 8 bases between. Germline-derived CDR1 and CDR2 are SGHRS and YFSETQ.

This clone was picked up a small number of times. J is TRBJ1-1 and V is TRBV15; 7 positions agree with TRBD1. V lost 0 bases and J lost 6; bases outside the gene matches: 7. CDR1 LNHNV and CDR2 YYDKDF come from the germline V gene (reference sequence). CDR3 length: 15 residues. The CDR3 DNA reads as TGTGCCACCAGCAGAGAAAGGGGGCGCTGGGCTGAAGCTTTCTTT. Translation gives CATSRERGRWAEAFF.

This clone was seen only a few times. The chain recombines TRBV15 with TRBJ1-4, with D possibly matching TRBD1 (5 bases). The germline V and J ends were trimmed by 6 bases and 6 bases, with 11 bases remaining between them. The CDR3 contains 13 residues. From germline, CDR1 is LNHNV and CDR2 YYDKDF (reference sequence). The CDR3: CATRKGADEKLFF. CDR3 nucleotide sequence: TGTGCCACCAGGAAAGGGGCCGATGAAAAACTGTTTTTT.

This clone turned up a few times. The chain carries TRBV7-3 and TRBJ1-6; 7 nucleotides align to TRBD1. Trimming removed 6 bases from V and 5 bases from J; junction bases left unmatched: 4. Germline V gene lookup returns CDR1 SGHTA and CDR2 FQGTGA. This CDR3 is 14 amino acids long. The CDR3 is CASSYDRDNSPLHF. The CDR3 bases are TGTGCCAGCAGTTATGACAGGGATAATTCACCCCTCCACTTT.

The chain carries TRBV7-9 and TRBJ2-3; D perhaps matches TRBD2 (5 bases). Trimming stripped 5 bases from V and 5 bases from J, with 17 bases between. This CDR3 contains 15 residues. Germline V lookup: CDR1 SEHNR, CDR2 FQNEAQ (reference sequence). Written as DNA, the CDR3 is TGTGCCAGCAGCCCGACTGGACTTTCAGGAGATACGCAGTATTTT. Its translation is CASSPTGLSGDTQYF.

This chain connects TRBV15 to TRBJ1-5; possible D gene TRBD1, 5 bases. With 5 bases removed from V and 0 bases from J, the gap between germline ends came to 8 bases. CDR1 and CDR2 from the germline V gene are LNHNV and YYDKDF (reference sequence). The CDR3 length is 14 residues. The CDR3, as DNA: TGTGCCACCAGCGACAGCTATAGCAATCAGCCCCAGCATTTT. Protein: CATSDSYSNQPQHF.

This chain uses TRBV6-6 with TRBJ1-5, with 9 bases that match TRBD1. In germline, CDR1 is MNHNY, CDR2 SVGAGI (reference sequence). The CDR3 has 15 residues. V dropped 6 bases and J dropped 7; count of bases not matched to a gene: 10. The CDR3: CASRLQGAPGQPQHF. The CDR3 DNA follows: TGTGCCAGCAGATTACAGGGGGCCCCCGGGCAGCCCCAGCATTTT.

The rearrangement links TRBV11-3 to TRBJ2-7; D may be TRBD1 (5 bases). V was shortened by 2 bases and J by 1 base, with 12 bases between the two germline ends. The germline CDR1 and CDR2 sequences are SGHNT and YENEEA. This CDR3 contains 15 residues. DNA of the CDR3: TGTGCCAGCAGCTTAAAACAGGCCGGGTCCTACGAGCAGTACTTC. This encodes CASSLKQAGSYEQYF. Full variable domain (rest looked up from reference TRBV11-3 and TRBJ2-7): EAGVVQSPRYKIIEKKQPVAFWCNPISGHNTLYWYLQNLGQGPELLIRYENEEAVDDSQLPKDRFSAERLKGVDSTLKIQPAELGDSAVYLCASSLKQAGSYEQYFGPGTRLTVT.

V is TRBV21-1 and J is TRBJ1-2; whether TRBD1, the table's D call, matches the DNA was not checked. TRBV21-1 is a documented pseudogene. The CDR3 totals 17 residues. The CDR3 DNA sequence: TGTGCCAGCAGCAACCACCTCCGGGACAGGGGGGGAGAGGGCTACACCTTC. It codes for CASSNHLRDRGGEGYTF.

This clone was counted between two and nine times. V is TRBV7-9 and J is TRBJ2-2, with 8 bases fitting TRBD1. The V gene's germline CDR1 is SEHNR and CDR2 FQNEAQ (reference sequence). The ends lost 4 bases at V and 2 bases at J; junction bases unmatched: 6. This CDR3 is built from 16 residues. In nucleotides, the CDR3 is TGTGCCAGCAGCTCAGGACAGGGTATTAACACCGGGGAGCTGTTTTTT. This codes for CASSSGQGINTGELFF.

This clone was found a few times. For the CDR3, the DNA is TGTGCCAGCAGCTTGTTGCAGGCTAGCAATCAGCCCCAGCATTTT. Encoded protein: CASSLLQASNQPQHF. V is TRBV7-8 and J is TRBJ1-5; D is unclear. Trimming removed 3 bases at V and 0 bases at J, with 9 bases between. Germline V gene lookup returns CDR1 SGHVS and CDR2 FQNEAQ. This CDR3 has 15 amino acids.

The CDR3 protein is CASSISRAGKQETQYF. CDR3 DNA: TGTGCCAGTAGTATATCCAGGGCAGGGAAACAAGAGACCCAGTACTTC. The J gene is TRBJ2-5, the V gene TRBV19; D is perhaps TRBD1 (5 bases). Trimming pared 2 bases from V and 2 bases from J, leaving 15 bases between. Per germline, CDR1 LNHDA and CDR2 SQIVND (reference sequence). CDR3 length: 16 residues.

V is TRBV5-1 and J is TRBJ2-7; D is possibly TRBD1 (6 bases). Trimming cost V 2 bases and J 7 bases, with 16 bases left between them. The CDR3 is 14 residues long. Germline-derived CDR1 and CDR2 are SGHRS and YFSETQ. CDR3 nucleotide sequence: TGCGCCAGCAGCTTCACACTATTTCAGGGGGAGCAGTACTTC. Its protein product is CASSFTLFQGEQYF.

The chain couples TRBV5-8 to TRBJ1-5; D is possibly TRBD1 (6 bases). The CDR3 is 17 amino acids. Germline values: CDR1 SGHTS, CDR2 YDEGEE. Deletions cut 0 bases from V and 5 bases from J, with 18 bases between. DNA of the CDR3: TGTGCCAGCAGCTTGGGATTCCGGGGGGCTACCGATCAGCCCCAGCATTTT. Encoded protein: CASSLGFRGATDQPQHF.

This clone was seen only a few times. This chain joins TRBV6-1 and TRBJ1-2, with D perhaps matching TRBD1 (6 bases). V lost 6 bases to trimming and J lost 4 bases, with 15 bases between them. CDR3 length: 14 residues. Per the germline V gene, CDR1 is MNHNS and CDR2 is SASEGT. The CDR3 loop is CASSPQGPTYGYTF. Here the CDR3 DNA reads TGTGCCAGCAGCCCTCAGGGGCCTACCTATGGCTACACCTTC.

The chain employs TRBV5-6 and TRBJ2-1; possibly TRBD1 for D (5 bases). CDR1 SGHDT and CDR2 YYEEEE come from the germline V gene. V lost 0 bases, J lost 0 bases, and 10 bases lay in between. The CDR3 runs 16 residues. CDR3: CASSLEGISSYNEQFF. CDR3 coding DNA: TGTGCCAGCAGCTTGGAGGGGATTAGCTCCTACAATGAGCAGTTCTTC.

The sample holds a few counts of this clone. In nucleotides, the CDR3 is TGTGCCAGCAATGGGGGGGGGACTTACTACGAGCAGTACTTC. Its protein is CASNGGGTYYEQYF. V usage is TRBV25-1 and J usage is TRBJ2-7; 7 positions agree with TRBD2. CDR1 and CDR2 (germline): MGHDK, SYGVNS. V gave up 7 bases and J gave up 3 bases; unmatched junction bases: 9. The CDR3 contains 14 residues.

This clone was detected a few times. The chain recombines TRBV5-1 with TRBJ2-4; 9 bases agree with TRBD2. The trim removed 3 bases at V and 3 bases at J, leaving 4 bases unmatched. The CDR3 contains 15 residues. Germline V lookup: CDR1 SGHRS, CDR2 YFSETQ. The CDR3 region has the DNA TGCGCCAGCAGCTGGAATAGCGGGAGCAAAAACATTCAGTACTTC. It translates to CASSWNSGSKNIQYF.

The genes are TRBV6-1 and TRBJ2-1; a possible D gene is TRBD1 (6 bases). The CDR3 sequence is 14 residues long. Trimming took off 2 bases at V and 3 bases at J, with 8 bases between the two ends. CDR1 is MNHNS, CDR2 SASEGT, per germline. The CDR3 is CASSEQGSYNEQFF. For the CDR3, the DNA is TGTGCCAGCAGTGAACAGGGGAGCTACAATGAGCAGTTCTTC.

This chain joins TRBV6-5 and TRBJ1-5, with 8 bases matching TRBD1. Germline loops: CDR1 MNHEY, CDR2 SVGAGI. The J segment lost 5 bases and the V segment lost 5 bases, leaving 2 bases of the junction unmatched. The length of the CDR3 is 13 residues. CDR3 nucleotides: TGTGCCAGCAGTCTGGGACAGGATCAGCCCCAGCATTTT. It translates to CASSLGQDQPQHF.

This sequence joins TRBV28 and TRBJ1-1; no definite D call. CDR3 length equals 11 residues. CDR1 and CDR2 (germline): MDHEN, SYDVKM. Deletions cut 7 bases from V and 8 bases from J, with 11 bases between. The CDR3 loop reads CASIWEAEAFF. CDR3 DNA sequence: TGTGCCAGCATTTGGGAGGCGGAAGCTTTCTTT. The full variable domain, completed using reference TRBV28 and TRBJ1-1, is DVKVTQSSRYLVKRTGEKVFLECVQDMDHENMFWYRQDPGLGLRLIYFSYDVKMKEKGDIPEGYSVSREKKERFSLILESASTNQTSMYLCASIWEAEAFFGQGTRLTVV.

DNA for the CDR3: TGTGCCTGGAGCACAGGGCGGATAGACACCATATATTTT. Amino acids: CAWSTGRIDTIYF. V gene TRBV30 combines with J gene TRBJ1-3; the D gene is possibly TRBD1 (6 bases). Germline values: CDR1 GTSNPN, CDR2 SVGIG (reference sequence). The CDR3 sequence is 13 residues long. V shed 3 bases and J shed 8 bases, with 14 bases lying between them. The variable domain in full, completed from reference TRBV30 and TRBJ1-3, reads SQTIHQWPATLVQPVGSPLSLECTVEGTSNPNLYWYRQAAGRGLQLLFYSVGIGQISSEVPQNLSASRPQDRQFILSSKKLLLSDSGFYLCAWSTGRIDTIYFGEGSWLTVV.

This clone was counted a few times. V gene TRBV11-3 combines with J gene TRBJ1-6; D gene unclear. The length of the CDR3 is 14 residues. Germline loops: CDR1 SGHNT, CDR2 YENEEA. Trimming took 3 bases from V and 5 from J, leaving 8 bases between them. CDR3 protein: CASSFTDNNSPLHF. In DNA form, the CDR3 reads TGTGCCAGCAGCTTCACAGATAATAATTCACCCCTCCACTTT.

In its sample, this clone was seen a few times. V and J are TRBV5-6 and TRBJ1-1; unclear D gene. Deletions cut 3 bases from V and 4 bases from J, with 16 bases between. The CDR3 is 15 residues long. The germline CDR1 and CDR2 sequences are SGHDT and YYEEEE. CDR3 amino acids: CASSSDPSAGTEAFF. The CDR3 nucleotides read TGTGCCAGCAGCTCTGACCCCTCGGCGGGCACTGAAGCTTTCTTT.